Listed here are 2 T cell receptor beta chains from one sample, sequenced in a study of PD-L1 blockade in urothelial cancer. Here immunoSEQ multiplex PCR was the method, and the copy in TCRdb shows in-frame clones only, minus some. The table records 25,000 to 30,000 clones, roughly 86% of them present only once. The input for sequencing was PBMCs, taken around atezolizumab (anti-PD-L1) treatment. These receptor sequences come from a man aged 45-65 years with urothelial cancer.

This clone appeared once. The chain has TRBV19 and TRBJ2-3; 8 bases line up with TRBD1. The J segment lost 3 bases and the V segment lost 5 bases, leaving 10 bases of the junction unmatched. The CDR3 sequence is 16 residues long. The germline V gene encodes CDR1 LNHDA and CDR2 SQIVND (reference sequence). The CDR3 sequence is CASSPDRGGKTDTQYF. The DNA of the CDR3 is TGTGCCAGTAGTCCCGACAGGGGTGGTAAAACAGATACGCAGTATTTT.

This chain links TRBV27 with TRBJ1-2; D not resolved. The germline gives CDR1 MNHEY, CDR2 SMNVEV (reference sequence). The CDR3 has 14 amino acids. V was shortened by 2 bases and J by 4 bases, with 11 bases between the two germline ends. CDR3 coding DNA: TGTGCCAGCAGTTTACACGACGGAGCCTATGGCTACACCTTC. Translating it yields CASSLHDGAYGYTF.